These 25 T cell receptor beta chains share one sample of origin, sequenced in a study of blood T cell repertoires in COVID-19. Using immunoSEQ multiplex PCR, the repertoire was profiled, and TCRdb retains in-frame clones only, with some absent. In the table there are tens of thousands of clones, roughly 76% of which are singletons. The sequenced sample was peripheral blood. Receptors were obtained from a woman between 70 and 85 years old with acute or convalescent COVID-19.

The CDR3 here is CASSSGTNYGYTF. In DNA form, the CDR3 reads TGCGCCAGCAGCTCCGGGACAAACTATGGCTACACCTTC. V is TRBV5-1 and J is TRBJ1-2, with D possibly TRBD1 on 6 matching bases. V was trimmed by 3 bases and J by 2 bases, leaving 8 bases between them. Germline lookup yields CDR1 SGHRS and CDR2 YFSETQ. This CDR3 is built from 13 residues.

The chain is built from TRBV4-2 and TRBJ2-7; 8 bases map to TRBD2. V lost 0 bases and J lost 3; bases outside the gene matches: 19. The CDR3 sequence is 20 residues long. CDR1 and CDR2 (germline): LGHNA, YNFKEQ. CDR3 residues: CASSQDPPTPSGLVFYEQYF. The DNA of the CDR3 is TGTGCCAGCAGCCAAGACCCCCCAACCCCCTCGGGACTAGTTTTCTACGAGCAGTACTTC.

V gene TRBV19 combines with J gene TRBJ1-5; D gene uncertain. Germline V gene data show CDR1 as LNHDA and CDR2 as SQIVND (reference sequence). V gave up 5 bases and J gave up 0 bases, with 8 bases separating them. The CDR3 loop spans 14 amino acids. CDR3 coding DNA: TGTGCCAGTAGTTACCAGATTAGCAATCAGCCCCAGCATTTT. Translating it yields CASSYQISNQPQHF.

The DNA for the CDR3 is TGTGCCTCCAGGGTTGGGCCCTACTCCTATGGCTACACCTTC. Protein product: CASRVGPYSYGYTF. The V call is TRBV30, the J call TRBJ1-2; D is possibly TRBD1 (5 bases). This CDR3 region has 14 residues. The germline V and J ends were trimmed by 7 bases and 4 bases, with 19 bases remaining between them. The V gene's germline CDR1 is GTSNPN and CDR2 SVGIG (reference sequence). Filled out from reference TRBV30 and TRBJ1-2, the complete variable domain reads SQTIHQWPATLVQPVGSPLSLECTVEGTSNPNLYWYRQAAGRGLQLLFYSVGIGQISSEVPQNLSASRPQDRQFILSSKKLLLSDSGFYLCASRVGPYSYGYTFGSGTRLTVV.

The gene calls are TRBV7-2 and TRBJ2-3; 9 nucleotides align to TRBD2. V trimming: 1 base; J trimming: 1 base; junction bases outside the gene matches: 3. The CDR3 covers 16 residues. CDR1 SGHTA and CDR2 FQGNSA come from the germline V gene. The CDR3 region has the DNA TGTGCCAGCAGCTTAGTTGCTAGCGGGGGCACAGATACGCAGTATTTT. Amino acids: CASSLVASGGTDTQYF.

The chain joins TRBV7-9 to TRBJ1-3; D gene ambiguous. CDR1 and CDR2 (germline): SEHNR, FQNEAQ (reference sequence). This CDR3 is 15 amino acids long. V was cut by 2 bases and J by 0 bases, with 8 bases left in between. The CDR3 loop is CASSLMGSSGNTIYF. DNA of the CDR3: TGTGCCAGCAGCTTAATGGGCAGCTCTGGAAACACCATATATTTT.

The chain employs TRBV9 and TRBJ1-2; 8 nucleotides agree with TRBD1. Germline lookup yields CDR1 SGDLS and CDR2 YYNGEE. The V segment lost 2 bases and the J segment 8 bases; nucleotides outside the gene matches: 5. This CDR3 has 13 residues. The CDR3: CASSVATGVGYTF. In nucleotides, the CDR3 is TGTGCCAGCAGCGTCGCGACAGGGGTCGGCTACACCTTC. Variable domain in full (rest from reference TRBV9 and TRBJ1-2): DSGVTQTPKHLITATGQRVTLRCSPRSGDLSVYWYQQSLDQGLQFLIQYYNGEERAKGNILERFSAQQFPDLHSELNLSSLELGDSALYFCASSVATGVGYTFGSGTRLTVV.

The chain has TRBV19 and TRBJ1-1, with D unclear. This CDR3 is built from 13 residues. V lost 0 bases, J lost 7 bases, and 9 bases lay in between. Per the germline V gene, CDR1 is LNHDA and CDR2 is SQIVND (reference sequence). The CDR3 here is CASSIDREDEAFF. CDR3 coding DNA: TGTGCCAGTAGTATAGATCGGGAGGATGAAGCTTTCTTT.

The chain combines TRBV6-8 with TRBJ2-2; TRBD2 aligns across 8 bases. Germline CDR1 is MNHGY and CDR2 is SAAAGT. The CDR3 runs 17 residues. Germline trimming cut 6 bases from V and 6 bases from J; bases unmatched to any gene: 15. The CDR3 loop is CASSPTLLAEVAGELFF. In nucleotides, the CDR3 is TGTGCCAGCAGCCCGACCCTACTAGCGGAGGTGGCCGGGGAGCTGTTTTTT.

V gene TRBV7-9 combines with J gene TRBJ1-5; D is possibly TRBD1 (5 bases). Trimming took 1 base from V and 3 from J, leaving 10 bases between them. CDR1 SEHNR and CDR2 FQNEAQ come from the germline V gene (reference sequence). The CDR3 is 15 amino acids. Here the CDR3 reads CASSLGSGPNQPQHF. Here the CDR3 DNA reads TGTGCCAGCAGCTTAGGATCAGGGCCCAATCAGCCCCAGCATTTT.

The CDR3 reads CASSGQGFWYEQYF. The CDR3, as DNA: TGCGCCAGCAGTGGACAGGGGTTTTGGTACGAGCAGTACTTC. This rearrangement joins TRBV10-2 to TRBJ2-7; TRBD1 matches at 8 bases. Per germline, CDR1 WSHSY and CDR2 SAAADI. This CDR3 has 14 residues. After removal of 4 bases from V and 4 bases from J, the junction contained 6 bases not matched to a gene.

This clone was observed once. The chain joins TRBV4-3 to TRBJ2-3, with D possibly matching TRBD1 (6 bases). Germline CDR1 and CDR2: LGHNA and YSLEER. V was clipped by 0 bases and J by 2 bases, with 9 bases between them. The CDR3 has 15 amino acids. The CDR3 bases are TGCGCCAGCAGCCAAGATACAGGGCTCACAGATACGCAGTATTTT. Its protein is CASSQDTGLTDTQYF.

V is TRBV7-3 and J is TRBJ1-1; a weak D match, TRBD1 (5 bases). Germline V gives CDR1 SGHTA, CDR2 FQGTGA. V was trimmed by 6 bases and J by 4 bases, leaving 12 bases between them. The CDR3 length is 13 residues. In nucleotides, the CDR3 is TGTGCCAGCAGTACTCAGGGTTCCACTGAAGCTTTCTTT. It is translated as CASSTQGSTEAFF.

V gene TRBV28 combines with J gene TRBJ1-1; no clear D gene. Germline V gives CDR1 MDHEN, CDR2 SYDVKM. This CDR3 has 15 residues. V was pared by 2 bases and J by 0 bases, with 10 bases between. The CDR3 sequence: CASSLGPGMNTEAFF. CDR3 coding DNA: TGTGCCAGCAGTTTAGGCCCGGGAATGAACACTGAAGCTTTCTTT.

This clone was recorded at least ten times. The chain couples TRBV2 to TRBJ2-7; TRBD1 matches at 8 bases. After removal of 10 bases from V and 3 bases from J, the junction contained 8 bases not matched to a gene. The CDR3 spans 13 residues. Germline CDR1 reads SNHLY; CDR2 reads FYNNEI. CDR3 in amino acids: CAIGQGVNYEQYF. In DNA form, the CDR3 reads TGTGCCATCGGACAGGGAGTCAACTACGAGCAGTACTTC.

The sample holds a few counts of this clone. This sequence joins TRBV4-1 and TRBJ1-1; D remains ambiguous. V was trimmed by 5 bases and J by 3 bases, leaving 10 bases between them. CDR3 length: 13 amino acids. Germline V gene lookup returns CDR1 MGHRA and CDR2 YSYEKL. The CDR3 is CASSYGGDTEAFF. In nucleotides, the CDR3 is TGCGCCAGCAGCTACGGCGGAGACACTGAAGCTTTCTTT.

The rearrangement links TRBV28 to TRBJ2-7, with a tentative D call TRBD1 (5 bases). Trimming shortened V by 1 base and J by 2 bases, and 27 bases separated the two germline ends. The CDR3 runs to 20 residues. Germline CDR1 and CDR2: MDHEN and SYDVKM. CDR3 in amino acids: CASSLSFPSIRRGRAYEQYF. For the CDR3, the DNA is TGTGCCAGCAGTTTATCCTTTCCTTCAATAAGACGAGGCAGGGCCTACGAGCAGTACTTC.

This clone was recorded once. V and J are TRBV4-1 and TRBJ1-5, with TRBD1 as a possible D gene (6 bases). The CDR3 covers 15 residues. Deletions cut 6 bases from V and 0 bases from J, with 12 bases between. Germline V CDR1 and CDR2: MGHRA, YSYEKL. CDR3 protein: CASRQGVYSNQPQHF. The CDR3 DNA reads TGCGCCAGCAGACAGGGAGTTTATAGCAATCAGCCCCAGCATTTT.

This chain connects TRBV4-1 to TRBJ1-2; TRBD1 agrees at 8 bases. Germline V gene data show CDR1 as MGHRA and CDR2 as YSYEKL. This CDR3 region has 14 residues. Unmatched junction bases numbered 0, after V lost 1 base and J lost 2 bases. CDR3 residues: CASSQGTGNYGYTF. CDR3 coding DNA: TGCGCCAGCAGCCAAGGGACAGGGAACTATGGCTACACCTTC.

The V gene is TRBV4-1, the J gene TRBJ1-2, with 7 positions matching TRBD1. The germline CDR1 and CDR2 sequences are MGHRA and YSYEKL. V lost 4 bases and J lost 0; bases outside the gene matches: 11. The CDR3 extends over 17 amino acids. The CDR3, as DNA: TGCGCCAGCAGCCCCTCGGAGGACAGGATTACTAACTATGGCTACACCTTC. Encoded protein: CASSPSEDRITNYGYTF.

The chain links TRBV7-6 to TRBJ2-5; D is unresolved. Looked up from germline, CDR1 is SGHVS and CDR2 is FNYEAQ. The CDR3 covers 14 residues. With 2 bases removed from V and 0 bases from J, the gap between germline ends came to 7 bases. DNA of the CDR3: TGTGCCAGCAGCTTATTCCAGGACCAAGAGACCCAGTACTTC. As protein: CASSLFQDQETQYF.

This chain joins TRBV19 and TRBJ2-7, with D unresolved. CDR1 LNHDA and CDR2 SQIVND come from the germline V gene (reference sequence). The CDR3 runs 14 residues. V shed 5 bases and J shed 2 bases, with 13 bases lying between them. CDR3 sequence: CASSVLRRTYEQYF. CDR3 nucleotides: TGTGCCAGTAGTGTACTACGCCGAACCTACGAGCAGTACTTC.

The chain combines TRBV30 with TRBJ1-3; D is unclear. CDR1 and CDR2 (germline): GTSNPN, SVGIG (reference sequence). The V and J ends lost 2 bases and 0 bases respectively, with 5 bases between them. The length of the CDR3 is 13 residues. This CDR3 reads CAWSRSSGNTIYF. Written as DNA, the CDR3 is TGTGCCTGGAGTAGGAGCTCTGGAAACACCATATATTTT. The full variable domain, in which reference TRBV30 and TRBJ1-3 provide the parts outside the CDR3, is SQTIHQWPATLVQPVGSPLSLECTVEGTSNPNLYWYRQAAGRGLQLLFYSVGIGQISSEVPQNLSASRPQDRQFILSSKKLLLSDSGFYLCAWSRSSGNTIYFGEGSWLTVV.

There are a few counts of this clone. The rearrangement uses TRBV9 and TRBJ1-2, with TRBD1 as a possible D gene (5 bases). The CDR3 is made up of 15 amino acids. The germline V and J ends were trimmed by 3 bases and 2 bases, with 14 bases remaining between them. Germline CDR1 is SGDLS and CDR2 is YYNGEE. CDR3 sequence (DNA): TGTGCCAGCAGCGCCACAGTGGGGCGGAACTATGGCTACACCTTC. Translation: CASSATVGRNYGYTF.

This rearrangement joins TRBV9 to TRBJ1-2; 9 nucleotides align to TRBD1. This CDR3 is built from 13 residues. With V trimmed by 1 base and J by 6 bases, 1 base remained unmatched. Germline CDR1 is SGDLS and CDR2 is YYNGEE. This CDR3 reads CASSVRQGDGYTF. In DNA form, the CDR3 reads TGTGCCAGCAGCGTACGACAGGGGGATGGCTACACCTTC.